This TCR beta chain was profiled in a study of blood T cells in healthy people across ages. For the study at large: With template switching, about one barcoded beta molecule was captured per two T cells. Study findings and constraints: Across the age range, TCR beta diversity per million T cells fell in a roughly linear way.

Caucasian, healthy and from Russia, the donors were aged between about 6 and 100. The CDR3 contains 15 residues. V was pared by 4 bases and J by 5 bases, with 9 bases of the junction left unmatched. CDR1 and CDR2 (germline): DFQATT, SNEGSKA (reference sequence). As for this clonotype: As yet, its antigen is unknown.

The use of a sample-barcoded 5' primer and a J-beta primer mix characterized a second PCR of 7 to 11 cycles. From the 5' RACE reads, TCRdb called clonotypes with MiXCR, one entry per CDR3 protein. The data hold over a million distinct CDR3 sequences, with around 45% observed a single time. The sequence came from a woman aged 55-70 years in good health. Sequencing input: blood. This chain connects TRBV20-1 to TRBJ2-7; 12 bases agree with TRBD1. The CDR3 spells CSAMSPGQGANEQYF. The CDR3 DNA follows: TGCAGTGCTATGTCCCCGGGACAGGGGGCGAACGAGCAGTACTTC.